In this sample, the clone carrying this T cell receptor beta chain turned up once. Sequencing used immunoSEQ multiplex PCR; TCRdb keeps in-frame clones, though not all of them. The sample holds 350,000 to 450,000 clones, about 89% seen once. This specimen belongs to a study of blood T cell repertoires in COVID-19. Germline CDR1 and CDR2: GTSNPN and SVGIG (reference sequence). V lost 1 base and J lost 6, with 7 bases in between. This CDR3 is 13 amino acids long. Those enrolled in Seattle joined during active infection and were followed longitudinally afterward. This TCR was recovered from a woman in her fifties or sixties with COVID-19, enrolled during active disease. The material sequenced was peripheral blood. V gene TRBV30 combines with J gene TRBJ1-6; no clear D gene. CDR3 sequence: CAWSGAVNSPLHF. CDR3 DNA sequence: TGTGCCTGGAGTGGAGCGGTTAATTCACCCCTCCACTTT.